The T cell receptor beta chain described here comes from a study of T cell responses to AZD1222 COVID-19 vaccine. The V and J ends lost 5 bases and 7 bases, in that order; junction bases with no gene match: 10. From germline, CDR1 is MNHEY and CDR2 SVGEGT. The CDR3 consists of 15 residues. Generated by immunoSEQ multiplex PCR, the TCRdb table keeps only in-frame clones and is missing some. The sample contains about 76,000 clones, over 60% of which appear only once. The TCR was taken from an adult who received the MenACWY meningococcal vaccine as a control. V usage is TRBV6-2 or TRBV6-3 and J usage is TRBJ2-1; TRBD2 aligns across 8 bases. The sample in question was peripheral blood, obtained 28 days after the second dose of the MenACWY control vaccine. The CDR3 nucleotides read TGTGCCAGCAGTACCCGGCGGGGGGCAGGGAATGAGCAGTTCTTC. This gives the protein CASSTRRGAGNEQFF.